The T cell receptor beta chain under discussion was sequenced for a study of somatic mutations in cytotoxic T cells in rheumatoid arthritis. Turning to the study itself: Patient blood, which was peripheral blood collected as 30 ml EDTA, was drawn right after diagnosis and before any treatment started. Including V beta1+ cells that were sequenced for TCRB, some T-cell populations stained with V beta antibodies were flow-sorted at nearly 100% purity.

General study points: Any difference in CD8+ T-cell clonality between patients who had rheumatoid arthritis and healthy controls who were age-matched was not statistically significant. An increase in CD8+ clonality with age was seen in rheumatoid arthritis patients but not in healthy controls.

As concerns this clone: Its matching antigen is unknown.

V lost 6 bases to trimming and J lost 1 base, with 13 bases between them. CDR3 length equals 14 residues. CDR1 LNHDA and CDR2 SQIVND come from the germline V gene (reference sequence). This table comes from immunoSEQ multiplex PCR, and its TCRdb copy is limited to in-frame clones, with some not included. Of 9,500 to 13,000 clones in the sample, roughly 74% were seen once. The J gene is TRBJ2-7, the V gene TRBV19; D perhaps matches TRBD1 (6 bases). Specimen: CD8+ T cells sorted from blood. The receptor comes from an adult with rheumatoid arthritis. CDR3 region: CASSIIGQSYEQYF. The CDR3 DNA reads as TGTGCCAGTAGCATAATTGGACAGTCCTACGAGCAGTACTTC.